The 21 T cell receptor beta chains in this list originate from one sample, sequenced in a study of identical twins. TCRdb reanalysed the 5' RACE reads using MiXCR and keeps one entry per CDR3 protein. The sample yields just over 450,000 distinct CDR3 sequences, around 14% seen once. The sample was also linked to a second study, of yellow fever vaccine responses in identical twins.

Sequencing input: CD4+ T cells sorted from blood. The receptors originated from a woman aged 18-29 years in good health.

The CDR3 here is CASSQGRGLNYGYTF. The CDR3 bases are TGTGCCAGCAGCCAAGGACGGGGCCTTAACTATGGCTACACCTTC. The chain is built from TRBV3-1 and TRBJ1-2; D might be TRBD1 (5 bases). CDR3 size: 15 residues. CDR1 is LGHDT, CDR2 YNNKEL, per germline (reference sequence). The ends were cut back, 1 base at V and 1 base at J, with 10 bases in the middle.

This clonotype was counted a few times. CDR3 in amino acids: CASSGRDSRTGANVLTF. Here the CDR3 DNA reads TGTGCCAGCAGTGGCCGGGACAGTAGAACTGGGGCCAACGTCCTGACTTTC. The chain recombines TRBV28 with TRBJ2-6, with TRBD1 matching over 7 bases. CDR3 length equals 17 residues. Trimming at V came to 5 bases and at J to 2 bases, leaving 9 bases not matched to a gene. The germline V gene has CDR1 MDHEN and CDR2 SYDVKM.

The chain has TRBV7-2 and TRBJ2-7, with 7 bases fitting TRBD2. V dropped 11 bases and J dropped 2; count of bases not matched to a gene: 12. The CDR3 loop spans 14 amino acids. Germline lookup yields CDR1 SGHTA and CDR2 FQGNSA. DNA for the CDR3: TGTGCCGCCCAGGTTGGGGCGGGAGCCTACGAGCAGTACTTC. It codes for CAAQVGAGAYEQYF.

This clonotype was picked up a small number of times. This sequence joins TRBV20-1 and TRBJ2-7; the D call may be TRBD1 or TRBD2 (5 bases each). Between the trimmed V and J ends, which lost 3 bases and 1 base, there was a span of 22 bases. CDR3 size: 17 residues. Germline assignment: CDR1 DFQATT and CDR2 SNEGSKA (reference sequence). CDR3 residues: CSASRGRPGDGSYEQYF. CDR3 nucleotides: TGCAGTGCTAGTCGGGGCAGGCCCGGGGATGGATCCTACGAGCAGTACTTC.

This sequence joins TRBV20-1 and TRBJ2-1, with TRBD2 matching 9 bases. V lost 0 bases and J lost 7; bases outside the gene matches: 13. The CDR3 covers 17 residues. Germline CDR1 is DFQATT and CDR2 is SNEGSKA (reference sequence). The CDR3 loop is CSAREGSRGRARNEQFF. CDR3 nucleotide sequence: TGCAGTGCTAGAGAGGGGTCTCGCGGGAGGGCCAGAAATGAGCAGTTCTTC.

The V and J genes are TRBV3-1 and TRBJ2-1; D remains ambiguous. The CDR3 contains 14 residues. Germline assignment: CDR1 LGHDT and CDR2 YNNKEL (reference sequence). V was clipped by 1 base and J by 10 bases, with 14 bases between them. CDR3 sequence: CASSQAMLAGEQFF. The CDR3 coding sequence is TGTGCCAGCAGCCAAGCCATGTTAGCAGGAGAGCAGTTCTTC.

This rearrangement joins TRBV12-3 or TRBV12-4 to TRBJ2-2, with D perhaps being TRBD1 or TRBD2 (7 bases each). This CDR3 has 16 amino acids. V lost 6 bases and J 0 bases, leaving 14 bases between the germline ends. The CDR3 nucleotides are TGTGCCAGCAGGGGGAGGGGGCAGCCGAACACCGGGGAGCTGTTTTTT. Protein: CASRGRGQPNTGELFF.

This clonotype was recorded a few times. V and J are TRBV20-1 and TRBJ2-7; D is unresolved. The germline gives CDR1 DFQATT, CDR2 SNEGSKA (reference sequence). V lost 6 bases and J lost 0, with 18 bases in between. The length of the CDR3 is 15 residues. CDR3 sequence reads: CSAINRASDSYEQYF. The DNA of the CDR3 is TGCAGTGCCATCAACCGGGCCTCCGACTCCTACGAGCAGTACTTC.

This clonotype has at least ten counts. The V and J genes are TRBV10-1 and TRBJ2-7; 7 nucleotides agree with TRBD1. Germline CDR1 reads WNHNN; CDR2 reads SYGVQD (reference sequence). V lost 5 bases to trimming and J lost 3 bases; unmatched junction nucleotides: 4. There are 13 residues in the CDR3. The DNA of the CDR3 is TGCGCCAGCAGTAGGGGGCTCGGCTACGAGCAGTACTTC. Its translation is CASSRGLGYEQYF.

This clonotype has more than one count but fewer than ten. The rearrangement uses TRBV5-6 and TRBJ2-2; 10 bases line up with TRBD1. Losses at the gene ends were 4 bases for V and 6 bases for J; bases not matched to a gene: 6. This CDR3 spans 15 amino acids. Germline V gene data show CDR1 as SGHDT and CDR2 as YYEEEE. The CDR3 sequence: CASSHATGGPGELFF. CDR3 DNA: TGTGCCAGCAGCCACGCGACAGGGGGCCCCGGGGAGCTGTTTTTT.

The chain recombines TRBV5-4 with TRBJ2-3, with 9 bases matching TRBD1. V lost 4 bases and J lost 2; bases outside the gene matches: 8. The CDR3 runs to 16 residues. Germline V gene lookup returns CDR1 SGHNT and CDR2 YYREEE (reference sequence). The CDR3 loop is CASSPRTGDLTDTQYF. CDR3 bases: TGTGCCAGCAGCCCGCGGACAGGGGACCTCACAGATACGCAGTATTTT.

The J gene is TRBJ2-6, the V gene TRBV12-5; D gene uncertain. This CDR3 is built from 14 residues. Germline-derived CDR1 and CDR2 are LGHNT and FRNRAP. V lost 3 bases and J lost 4, with 7 bases in between. The CDR3 sequence: CASGFFPGANVLTF. The DNA for the CDR3 is TGTGCTAGTGGTTTCTTTCCCGGGGCCAACGTCCTGACTTTC.

The chain carries TRBV6-5 and TRBJ2-3; 11 bases agree with TRBD2. The germline gives CDR1 MNHEY, CDR2 SVGAGI. J was trimmed by 1 base and V by 4 bases; bases with no gene match: 13. The CDR3 is 19 residues long. The CDR3 spells CASSSPSRGGLAGTDTQYF. In DNA form, the CDR3 reads TGTGCCAGCAGTTCCCCCTCGAGGGGGGGACTAGCGGGCACAGATACGCAGTATTTT.

The chain combines TRBV5-1 with TRBJ2-7, with 9 nucleotides matching TRBD1. This CDR3 comprises 15 residues. V was clipped by 2 bases and J by 4 bases; unmatched bases: 7. Germline lookup yields CDR1 SGHRS and CDR2 YFSETQ. The CDR3 DNA sequence: TGCGCCAGCAGCTTAGGGACAGGGCCGGATTACGAGCAGTACTTC. It translates to CASSLGTGPDYEQYF.

The sample holds many counts of this clonotype. J is TRBJ1-5 and V is TRBV5-1; D remains ambiguous. The germline V gene has CDR1 SGHRS and CDR2 YFSETQ. CDR3 size: 15 residues. With 2 bases removed from V and 2 bases from J, the gap between germline ends came to 11 bases. The CDR3 is CASSFGPGGNQPQHF. The CDR3 DNA is TGCGCCAGCAGCTTTGGACCAGGAGGCAATCAGCCCCAGCATTTT.

The chain joins TRBV15 to TRBJ1-1; a possible D gene is TRBD1 (5 bases). Trimming stripped 1 base from V and 7 bases from J, with 16 bases between. The germline V gene has CDR1 LNHNV and CDR2 YYDKDF (reference sequence). This CDR3 is 15 amino acids long. The CDR3 spells CATSRGGGRGDEAFF. CDR3 DNA sequence: TGTGCCACCAGCAGAGGGGGGGGTCGCGGGGATGAAGCTTTCTTT.

In its sample, this clonotype was seen a few times. The J gene is TRBJ2-1, the V gene TRBV13; possibly TRBD2 for D (6 bases). The CDR3 contains 15 residues. Germline V lookup: CDR1 PRHDT, CDR2 FYEKMQ (reference sequence). V was clipped by 0 bases and J by 8 bases, with 14 bases between them. The CDR3: CASSLGRQPGDEQFF. CDR3 sequence (DNA): TGTGCCAGCAGCTTAGGCCGACAACCGGGGGATGAGCAGTTCTTC.

The sample holds a few counts of this clonotype. The chain links TRBV27 to TRBJ2-1, with a possible D match to TRBD2 (5 bases). The germline V gene encodes CDR1 MNHEY and CDR2 SMNVEV (reference sequence). The CDR3 has 14 residues. Trimming removed 0 bases from V and 10 bases from J, with 13 bases in between. The CDR3 protein is CASSLSPTIIEQFF. The CDR3 nucleotides are TGTGCCAGCAGTTTATCGCCGACTATAATCGAGCAGTTCTTC.

The V gene is TRBV20-1, the J gene TRBJ2-1; D might be TRBD1 or TRBD2, each matching 5 bases. Deletions cut 5 bases from V and 5 bases from J, with 10 bases between. Looked up from germline, CDR1 is DFQATT and CDR2 is SNEGSKA (reference sequence). The CDR3 has 12 residues. The DNA for the CDR3 is TGCAGTGCTCACTGGGACCACAATGAGCAGTTCTTC. This codes for CSAHWDHNEQFF.

The chain is built from TRBV7-9 and TRBJ2-7; D is unresolved. The CDR3 runs to 11 residues. Per germline, CDR1 SEHNR and CDR2 FQNEAQ (reference sequence). V was clipped by 5 bases and J by 6 bases, with 8 bases between them. The CDR3 sequence: CASSVLGEQYF. CDR3 bases: TGTGCCAGCAGCGTATTGGGCGAGCAGTACTTC.

This clonotype was found a few times. This rearrangement joins TRBV5-1 to TRBJ1-5; D uncertain. With 0 bases removed from V and 7 bases from J, the gap between germline ends came to 11 bases. The CDR3 totals 14 residues. Germline values: CDR1 SGHRS, CDR2 YFSETQ. CDR3 DNA sequence: TGCGCCAGCAGCTTGGTAGAGGGAGGCCAGCCCCAGCATTTT. Amino acid sequence: CASSLVEGGQPQHF.